The 6 T cell receptor beta chains given below trace back to one sample, sequenced in a study of blood T cells in healthy people across ages. The use of a sample-barcoded 5' primer and a J-beta primer mix characterized a second PCR of about 7 to 12 cycles. TCRdb called the 5' RACE reads again in MiXCR, with one record for every CDR3 protein. Of about 580,000 distinct CDR3 sequences listed, around 50% are singletons. Sequencing input: blood. The receptors come from a man older than 75 in good health.

In this sample, this clonotype turned up a few times. V is TRBV7-2 and J is TRBJ2-7; maybe TRBD1 (6 bases). The CDR3 contains 15 residues. V was pared by 1 base and J by 2 bases, with 12 bases between. CDR1 and CDR2 from the germline V gene are SGHTA and FQGNSA. The CDR3 spells CASSLVQGAAYEQYF. DNA of the CDR3: TGTGCCAGCAGCTTAGTACAGGGCGCGGCCTACGAGCAGTACTTC.

This clonotype was seen more than once but under ten times. This chain joins TRBV7-2 and TRBJ2-7; perhaps TRBD1 as D (8 bases). The CDR3 is 14 residues long. With 7 bases removed from V and 5 bases from J, the gap between germline ends came to 18 bases. From germline, CDR1 is SGHTA and CDR2 FQGNSA. The DNA for the CDR3 is TGTGCCAGCAATCTACAGGGGGGGTTTAACGAGCAGTACTTC. Translating gives CASNLQGGFNEQYF.

The chain joins TRBV4-3 to TRBJ1-5, with 7 bases that match TRBD1. Germline V CDR1 and CDR2: LGHNA, YSLEER. The CDR3 sequence is 15 residues long. V shed 4 bases and J 4 bases; nucleotides not matched to a gene: 7. CDR3 amino acids: CASSRGTALNQPQHF. The CDR3 DNA sequence: TGCGCCAGCAGCCGAGGGACAGCCTTAAATCAGCCCCAGCATTTT.

J is TRBJ2-3 and V is TRBV9, with D perhaps matching TRBD1 (5 bases). V was cut by 0 bases and J by 6 bases, with 14 bases left in between. Germline V gene lookup returns CDR1 SGDLS and CDR2 YYNGEE. The CDR3 is 15 amino acids. The CDR3 loop reads CASSVVTISGDTQYF. Written as DNA, the CDR3 is TGTGCCAGCAGCGTAGTAACCATTTCAGGGGATACGCAGTATTTT.

The J gene is TRBJ2-7, the V gene TRBV6-2 or TRBV6-3; D is unresolved. The CDR3 spans 15 residues. Germline CDR1 is MNHEY and CDR2 is SVGEGT. Trimming stripped 6 bases from V and 8 bases from J, with 23 bases between. CDR3: CASRSPAGVNVKQYF. The CDR3 bases are TGTGCCAGCAGATCTCCGGCCGGAGTGAATGTGAAGCAGTACTTC.

The gene calls are TRBV3-1 and TRBJ2-7; no clear D. This CDR3 has 14 amino acids. Trimming took 1 base from V and 2 from J, leaving 9 bases between them. Germline V gene data show CDR1 as LGHDT and CDR2 as YNNKEL (reference sequence). CDR3: CASSQVTGPYEQYF. The CDR3 bases are TGTGCCAGCAGCCAAGTCACCGGACCCTACGAGCAGTACTTC.